The rows below give T cell receptor beta chains drawn from one sample of a study of Graves' ophthalmopathy and Graves' hyperthyroidism. MiXCR, applied by TCRdb to the multiplex PCR reads, yields one record per CDR3 protein. The table has around 600,000 distinct CDR3 sequences, roughly two fifths seen once. The sequencing sample was made of peripheral blood. The origin of the receptors is an adult man with Graves' ophthalmopathy. CDR3s include the opening cysteine and the closing phenylalanine or tryptophan. Fields, in order: V gene, clone size, D gene, J gene, CDR3 DNA, CDR3 protein. A D gene is named only where the DNA matches it firmly. Size is omitted from some rows. Given values are once, few, many or a class for expanded clones.

>TRBV6-6|many|NA|TRBJ1-6
TGTGCCAGCAGTCGTCAGTCGGCATCACCCCTCCACTTT
CASSRQSASPLHF
>TRBV24-1|NA|NA|TRBJ2-1
TGTGCCACCAGTGACCCCAATTGGGGGTACAGGCAGTTCTTC
CATSDPNWGYRQFF
>TRBV29-1|once|NA|TRBJ2-7
TGCAGCGTAGCTTTAGGGCTTCTCTACGAGCAGTACTTC
CSVALGLLYEQYF
>TRBV4-1|many|NA|TRBJ1-5
TGCGCCAGCAGCCAAATAACACAGGTTAATCAGCCCCAGCATTTT
CASSQITQVNQPQHF
>TRBV10-3|once|NA|TRBJ2-2
TGTGCCATCAGTGGATCGGTAGGACTGAACACCGGGGAGCTGTTTTTT
CAISGSVGLNTGELFF
>TRBV7-9|many|NA|TRBJ2-7
TGTGCCAGCAGCTTCGATCCCGGCTCCTACGAGCAGTACTTC
CASSFDPGSYEQYF
>TRBV12-3/TRBV12-4|NA|TRBD2|TRBJ2-1
TGTGCCAGCAGCACCGGGACTAGCGGGTCCGATGAGCAGTTCTTC
CASSTGTSGSDEQFF
>TRBV5-1|few|TRBD1|TRBJ2-2
TGCGCCAGCAGCCCCGGGACAGCCATGAACACCGGGGAGCTGTTTTTT
CASSPGTAMNTGELFF
>TRBV19|many|TRBD1|TRBJ1-4
TGTGCCAGTAGTATAGAAGGACAGGCAGCTGAAAAACTGTTTTTT
CASSIEGQAAEKLFF
>TRBV2|many|NA|TRBJ1-5
TGTGCCAGCAGGGACACATATCAGCCCCAGCATTTT
CASRDTYQPQHF
>TRBV13|few|NA|TRBJ2-3
TGTGCCAGCAGCGCCAGCCTCCAAGGGGATACGCAGTATTTT
CASSASLQGDTQYF
>TRBV2|NA|TRBD2|TRBJ2-7
TGTGCCAGCAGTGAAGCGCTTCGGGCTAGCGGGTTCTACGAGCAGTACTTC
CASSEALRASGFYEQYF
>TRBV2|NA|NA|TRBJ1-6
TGTGCCAGGTCGAGTTCGGTTTACTCCTATAATTCACCCCTCCACTTT
CARSSSVYSYNSPLHF
>TRBV4-1|many|NA|TRBJ2-5
TGCGCCAGCAGCCAAGGCGTCTCGGTTCGAGAGACCCAGTACTTC
CASSQGVSVRETQYF
>TRBV7-2|many|NA|TRBJ2-7
TGTGCCAGCAGCTTAGAAGTGGACTCCTACGAGCAGTACTTC
CASSLEVDSYEQYF
>TRBV12-5|many|NA|TRBJ1-1
TGTGCTAGTGGGGAGGGTAAGGGCACTGAAGCTTTCTTT
CASGEGKGTEAFF
>TRBV2|NA|NA|TRBJ2-7
TGTGCCAGCAGTGACGAAATAGGCTCCTACGAGCAGTACTTC
CASSDEIGSYEQYF
>TRBV6-2/TRBV6-3|NA|NA|TRBJ2-5
TGTGCCAGCAGTTACCGGCAGCCTCAAGAGACCCAGTACTTC
CASSYRQPQETQYF
>TRBV7-9|many|NA|TRBJ1-5
TGTGCCAGCAGCCTAGGTGCCGGTAGCAATCAGCCCCAGCATTTT
CASSLGAGSNQPQHF
>TRBV10-3|once|TRBD1|TRBJ2-7
TGTGCCATCAGTGATGGGACAGGGCGGCACGGGCAGTACTTC
CAISDGTGRHGQYF
>TRBV12-3/TRBV12-4|many|NA|TRBJ1-5
TGTGCCAGCTCCCCAGGCGATCAGCCCCAGCATTTT
CASSPGDQPQHF
>TRBV10-3|few|NA|TRBJ2-2
TGTGCCAGCGCCCGGCAGGGGAGTGGCACCGGGGAGCTGTTTTTT
CASARQGSGTGELFF
>TRBV2|NA|TRBD1|TRBJ2-7
TGTGCCAGCAGTCCTACCCCACAGGGGGCCTACGAGCAGTACTTC
CASSPTPQGAYEQYF
>TRBV10-3|many|NA|TRBJ1-5
TGTGCCATCAGCCCAGGGGCCGATCAGCCCCAGCATTTT
CAISPGADQPQHF
>TRBV27|NA|NA|TRBJ2-7
TGTGCCAGCAGTTTGGCAGGCCATTACTACGAGCAGTACTTC
CASSLAGHYYEQYF
>TRBV4-3|many|TRBD1|TRBJ1-2
TGCGCCAGCAGCCAAGATGGGGGACAGGGAAACAGCTACACCTTC
CASSQDGGQGNSYTF
>TRBV7-3|NA|NA|TRBJ2-1
TGTGCCAGCAGCCAAGCGGGTTCACTTGGTAATGAGCAGTTCTTC
CASSQAGSLGNEQFF
>TRBV5-5|NA|NA|TRBJ1-2
TGTGCCAGCAGGAACAGGGAAAGCCATGGCTACACCTTC
CASRNRESHGYTF
>TRBV24-1|NA|NA|TRBJ2-7
TGTGCCAGCAGTTTAGGGTCCTTGCCCTCCTACGAGCAGTACTTC
CASSLGSLPSYEQYF
>TRBV10-3|NA|NA|TRBJ1-2
TGTGCCATCAGTTGGGACAAGGGGATGTATACCTTC
CAISWDKGMYTF
>TRBV5-1|NA|TRBD1|TRBJ2-2
TGCGCCAGCAGCTTGCGGGACAGGGGCCGTACCGGGGAGCTGTTTTTT
CASSLRDRGRTGELFF
>TRBV9|many|TRBD1|TRBJ1-5
TGTGCCAGCAGCGTAGATGATGGGGACAGGGTCAATCAGCCCCAGCATTTT
CASSVDDGDRVNQPQHF
>TRBV15|NA|NA|TRBJ1-1
TGTGCCACCGGCAGAGATATTAACACTGAAGCTTCCTTT
CATGRDINTEASF
>TRBV10-3|many|TRBD1|TRBJ1-5
TGTGCCAGCAGTGAACGAGGGGGCGATCAGCCCCAGCATTTT
CASSERGGDQPQHF
>TRBV12-3/TRBV12-4|few|NA|TRBJ1-1
TGTGCCAGCAGTTTATATGCGGACTGGGGGGGATCAATGAACACTGAAGCTTTCTTT
CASSLYADWGGSMNTEAFF
>TRBV25-1|NA|TRBD1|TRBJ1-4
TGTGCCAGCTCGGCTGGGACAGCTACCGATCATGAAAAACTGTTTTTT
CASSAGTATDHEKLFF
>TRBV20-1|NA|NA|TRBJ1-2
TGCAGTGCCGACCCGGACGGTGGAAACACCTTC
CSADPDGGNTF
>TRBV5-1|NA|TRBD2|TRBJ2-7
TGCGCCAGCAGCTTGGCCCCACTAGCGGAATCCTACGAGCAGTACTTC
CASSLAPLAESYEQYF
>TRBV29-1|many|TRBD1|TRBJ1-2
TGCAGCGTACAACAGGGGAACTATGGCTACACCTTC
CSVQQGNYGYTF